These 5 T cell receptor beta chains share one sample of origin, sequenced in a study of blood T cell repertoires in COVID-19. Assay used: immunoSEQ multiplex PCR; TCRdb lists only in-frame clones, some missing. The data show around 93,000 clones, 80% to 90% seen once. Sequenced material: peripheral blood. These receptors were taken from a man older than 75 with acute or convalescent COVID-19.

This chain uses TRBV7-9 with TRBJ1-5; the D gene is possibly TRBD1 (6 bases). The V gene's germline CDR1 is SEHNR and CDR2 FQNEAQ (reference sequence). V lost 1 base to trimming and J lost 1 base, with 20 bases between them. The CDR3 sequence is 19 residues long. The CDR3 is CASSLGPTDRRVSNQPQHF. The DNA for the CDR3 is TGTGCCAGCAGCTTAGGGCCAACGGACAGAAGGGTCAGCAATCAGCCCCAGCATTTT. Together with reference TRBV7-9 and TRBJ1-5, the CDR3 gives the full variable domain: DTGVSQNPRHKITKRGQNVTFRCDPISEHNRLYWYRQTLGQGPEFLTYFQNEAQLEKSRLLSDRFSAERPKGSFSTLEIQRTEQGDSAMYLCASSLGPTDRRVSNQPQHFGDGTRLSIL.

This clone is a singleton in its sample. The CDR3 reads CSVRRTSGRAESYEQYF. CDR3 coding DNA: TGCAGCGTCCGCCGGACTAGCGGGAGGGCCGAGTCCTACGAGCAGTACTTC. The V call is TRBV29-1, the J call TRBJ2-7, with 15 bases fitting TRBD2. This CDR3 has 17 amino acids. Trimming took 6 bases from V and 1 from J; bases not matched to a gene: 10. The germline V gene has CDR1 SQVTM and CDR2 ANQGSEA.

The chain has TRBV6-5 and TRBJ1-1, with TRBD1 as a possible D gene (6 bases). Germline loops: CDR1 MNHEY, CDR2 SVGAGI. V lost 5 bases and J lost 2, with 12 bases in between. CDR3 length: 14 amino acids. This CDR3 is CASSRPQGNTEAFF. CDR3 nucleotides: TGTGCCAGCAGTAGACCACAGGGAAACACTGAAGCTTTCTTT.

The V gene is TRBV10-3, the J gene TRBJ2-7, with TRBD1 matching 8 bases. The V gene end was trimmed by 4 bases and the J gene end by 8 bases; junction bases not matched to a gene: 4. The germline V gene has CDR1 ENHRY and CDR2 SYGVKD. This CDR3 has 12 amino acids. Here the CDR3 DNA reads TGTGCCATCAGTGGGGACAGGAGTAAGCAGTACTTC. It codes for CAISGDRSKQYF.

The chain joins TRBV19 to TRBJ1-1, with D tentatively TRBD1 (6 bases). With 3 bases removed from V and 11 bases from J, the gap between germline ends came to 16 bases. Germline V lookup: CDR1 LNHDA, CDR2 SQIVND (reference sequence). This CDR3 contains 13 residues. In DNA, the CDR3 is TGTGCCAGTAGTATCCCAAGCCGGGGGGCGGCTTTCTTT. Translation: CASSIPSRGAAFF.